The 5 T cell receptor beta chains reported below all come from one sample, sequenced in a study of T cells in women clearing cervical HPV infection. Sequencing used immunoSEQ multiplex PCR; TCRdb keeps in-frame clones, though not all of them. This listing includes about 22,000 clones. Material: blood buffy coat. The receptors here all came from a woman between 18 and 69 years old with a cervical HPV16 infection that either progressed to CIN3+ or cleared (not recorded which).

With respect to this clone: The missing CDR3 end, 3 residues past where the read stops, is filled in from the germline J gene. This chain links TRBV11-2 with TRBJ2-4, with TRBD1 as a possible D gene (6 bases). The V end was cut by 6 bases, the J end by 6 bases, with 12 bases between. The length of the CDR3 is 13 residues. Looked up from germline, CDR1 is SGHAT and CDR2 is FQNNGV. The part of the CDR3 DNA that was read is TGTGCCAGCAGGGGGGCAGGCGGAAACATT. Translating it yields CASRGAGGNI. In full, the CDR3 is CASRGAGGNIQYF.

Incomplete CDR3 DNA: TGTGCCAGCAGCCCGGGACTAGCGGGAGGCACAGATACG. It specifies CASSPGLAGGTDT. The full-length CDR3 reads as CASSPGLAGGTDTQYF. The V call is TRBV7-3, the J call TRBJ2-3; TRBD2 matches at 14 bases. The CDR3 extends 3 residues past the end of the read, so its final part is completed from the germline J gene. The CDR3 has 16 residues. Germline V gives CDR1 SGHTA, CDR2 FQGTGA. Unmatched junction bases numbered 2, after V lost 5 bases and J lost 1 base.

Here the CDR3 reads CASHGGNTEAFF. The CDR3 bases that were read are TGTGCCTCCCATGGGGGCAACACTGAA. The V call is TRBV30, the J call TRBJ1-1; D may be TRBD1 (6 bases). Read data end 3 residues before the CDR3 end; the end is taken from the germline J gene. Germline V gives CDR1 GTSNPN, CDR2 SVGIG (reference sequence). The CDR3 has 12 amino acids. Trimming shortened V by 7 bases and J by 2 bases, and 11 bases separated the two germline ends.

CDR3 region: CASSLARFPGELFF. CDR3 DNA, as far as it was read: TGTGCCAGCAGCTTGGCTAGGTTTCCCGGGGAG. The chain combines TRBV5-4 with TRBJ2-2; D call uncertain. Sequencing ends 3 residues short of the CDR3 end; the germline J gene provides the rest. From germline, CDR1 is SGHNT and CDR2 YYREEE (reference sequence). V was pared by 0 bases and J by 6 bases, with 9 bases between. The CDR3 extends over 14 amino acids.

About this clone itself: The read comes to an end 3 residues before the CDR3 does, leaving the germline J gene to fill in the end. The chain has TRBV9 and TRBJ2-3, with TRBD2 matching 8 bases. V lost 1 base to trimming and J lost 0 bases; unmatched junction nucleotides: 4. The CDR3 extends over 16 amino acids. CDR1 is SGDLS and CDR2 is YYNGEE in the germline V gene. The sequenced CDR3 bases are TGTGCCAGCAGCGTAAGCAGCGGGAGAAGCACAGATACG. Translating gives CASSVSSGRSTDT. The complete CDR3 protein is CASSVSSGRSTDTQYF.